Below, 4 T cell receptor beta chains from the same sample are listed, as sequenced in a study of blood T cell repertoires in COVID-19. Libraries were prepared by immunoSEQ multiplex PCR; TCRdb keeps only in-frame clonotypes and omits some of them. In the table there are around 68,000 clones, roughly three quarters of which are singletons. Material for sequencing was peripheral blood. Source of these receptors: a woman aged 45-65 years with acute or convalescent COVID-19.

The V call is TRBV10-3, the J call TRBJ2-5; 7 bases fit TRBD2. The CDR3 loop spans 13 amino acids. V lost 3 bases to trimming and J lost 4 bases; unmatched junction nucleotides: 2. The germline V gene has CDR1 ENHRY and CDR2 SYGVKD. This CDR3 reads CAISDWGGETQYF. Here the CDR3 DNA reads TGTGCCATCAGTGATTGGGGGGGAGAGACCCAGTACTTC.

The chain employs TRBV2 and TRBJ1-5; 7 positions match TRBD1. The germline V gene encodes CDR1 SNHLY and CDR2 FYNNEI. The CDR3 length is 16 residues. After removal of 3 bases from V and 6 bases from J, the junction contained 11 bases not matched to a gene. For the CDR3, the DNA is TGTGCCAGCAGTGAGGGCGAGACAGGGATAGGTCAGCCCCAGCATTTT. Translated, it gives CASSEGETGIGQPQHF.

The chain carries TRBV6-5 and TRBJ2-7, with D possibly being TRBD2 (7 bases). Germline CDR1 MNHEY, CDR2 SVGAGI. The germline V and J ends were trimmed by 0 bases and 0 bases, with 12 bases remaining between them. The CDR3 is 16 residues long. This CDR3 reads CASSYSTGGVSYEQYF. CDR3 DNA: TGTGCCAGCAGTTACTCGACGGGGGGCGTCTCCTACGAGCAGTACTTC.

This chain joins TRBV9 and TRBJ2-1; 11 bases are shared with TRBD2. Germline-derived CDR1 and CDR2 are SGDLS and YYNGEE. The length of the CDR3 is 15 residues. The V and J ends lost 4 bases and 9 bases, in that order; junction bases with no gene match: 9. The CDR3 sequence is CASSNSGGATGEQFF. The CDR3, as DNA: TGTGCCAGCAGCAATAGCGGGGGGGCGACGGGTGAGCAGTTCTTC.